The 20 T cell receptor beta chains below all came from one sample that was sequenced in a study of beta chain features in type 1 diabetes. Study observations and caveats: Across all four CD4+ subsets, people with type 1 diabetes showed modestly shorter TCRB CDR3s.

No antigen has been assigned to these receptors. What was sequenced were expressed TCRB transcripts, since all of the isolated RNA had been reverse transcribed. Measured with immunoSEQ multiplex PCR; TCRdb has only the in-frame clones, and not every one. This sample yields 250,000 to 350,000 clones, of which around 16% are seen a single time; roughly 0.015% belongs to the top ten. Material for sequencing was naive CD4+ T cells from blood. These TCRs come from a man aged 18 to 30 with type 1 diabetes.

Only a few counts were recorded for this clone. The chain joins TRBV7-2 to TRBJ2-7; no definite D call. This CDR3 spans 13 amino acids. Trimming left V 5 bases short and J 6 bases short, with 14 bases between. CDR1 and CDR2 from the germline V gene are SGHTA and FQGNSA. The CDR3 loop is CASSLNPLGEQYF. The CDR3 coding sequence is TGTGCCAGCAGCCTGAATCCCCTAGGCGAGCAGTACTTC.

The chain recombines TRBV15 with TRBJ1-1; D remains ambiguous. The CDR3 has 11 residues. The germline V gene encodes CDR1 LNHNV and CDR2 YYDKDF (reference sequence). The V end was cut by 5 bases, the J end by 2 bases, with 3 bases between. The CDR3 coding sequence is TGTGCCACCAGCTTAAACACTGAAGCTTTCTTT. Amino acid sequence: CATSLNTEAFF.

V and J are TRBV6-7 and TRBJ2-5; 9 nucleotides align to TRBD2. TRBV6-7 is filed as an ORF, its function uncertain. The CDR3 length is 15 residues. V gave up 6 bases and J gave up 1 base; unmatched junction bases: 6. The CDR3 bases are TGTGCCAGCAGGCAGCGGGGGGACTTCCAAGAGACCCAGTACTTC. It specifies CASRQRGDFQETQYF.

This rearrangement joins TRBV2 to TRBJ2-3, with 7 bases matching TRBD1. The germline V gene has CDR1 SNHLY and CDR2 FYNNEI. Trimming cost V 9 bases and J 2 bases; bases outside gene matches: 5. The CDR3 is made up of 13 amino acids. CDR3 DNA: TGTGCCAGTGGGGGACAGTCCACAGATACGCAGTATTTT. Protein product: CASGGQSTDTQYF.

This clone was detected only a few times. This sequence joins TRBV29-1 and TRBJ2-7; tentatively, D is TRBD2 (5 bases). Germline V lookup: CDR1 SQVTM, CDR2 ANQGSEA. The CDR3 consists of 15 residues. V was trimmed by 4 bases and J by 7 bases, leaving 23 bases between them. The chain's CDR3 is CSVAITSISRGEQYF. The CDR3 DNA reads as TGCAGCGTTGCTATCACGTCTATATCTAGAGGGGAGCAGTACTTC.

The chain is built from TRBV6-6 and TRBJ1-1, with D maybe TRBD1 (6 bases). The germline V gene encodes CDR1 MNHNY and CDR2 SVGAGI (reference sequence). This CDR3 comprises 14 residues. Trimming pared 2 bases from V and 9 bases from J, leaving 16 bases between. The CDR3 DNA follows: TGTGCCAGCAGTTACGGAAGTTCCAGGGGTAAAGCTTTCTTT. Its translation is CASSYGSSRGKAFF.

J is TRBJ2-3 and V is TRBV27; D is undetermined. Between the trimmed V and J ends, which lost 3 bases and 4 bases, there was a span of 8 bases. Germline values: CDR1 MNHEY, CDR2 SMNVEV (reference sequence). CDR3 length: 13 residues. The CDR3 loop is CASSFLRADTQYF. Here the CDR3 DNA reads TGTGCCAGCAGTTTTTTACGAGCAGATACGCAGTATTTT.

The rearrangement uses TRBV15 and TRBJ2-7, with 8 bases that match TRBD2. The junction had 6 bases not matched to a gene; V was cut back by 1 base and J by 4 bases. The CDR3 is 15 amino acids. Germline V gives CDR1 LNHNV, CDR2 YYDKDF (reference sequence). This CDR3 is CATSRGQRGLYEQYF. CDR3 in DNA: TGTGCCACCAGCAGAGGCCAGCGGGGGTTGTACGAGCAGTACTTC.

V usage is TRBV28 and J usage is TRBJ1-2, with D perhaps matching TRBD1 (6 bases). The V and J ends lost 3 bases and 8 bases respectively, with 13 bases between them. The length of the CDR3 is 13 residues. Germline lookup yields CDR1 MDHEN and CDR2 SYDVKM. This CDR3 reads CASSFTGSAGYTF. In nucleotides, the CDR3 is TGTGCCAGCAGTTTTACAGGGTCGGCGGGCTACACCTTC.

This clone was recorded a few times. The V gene is TRBV25-1, the J gene TRBJ2-7; 10 nucleotides agree with TRBD2. The germline V gene encodes CDR1 MGHDK and CDR2 SYGVNS. V dropped 8 bases and J dropped 2; count of bases not matched to a gene: 9. CDR3 length: 15 amino acids. CDR3 loop: CASSSGGLAAYEQYF. CDR3 sequence (DNA): TGTGCCAGCTCATCCGGAGGACTAGCGGCCTACGAGCAGTACTTC.

This clone occurred a few times. Here the CDR3 DNA reads TGTGCCAGCTCATTAACCGGGACAGGGAGAGTTTACGAGCAGTACTTC. This gives the protein CASSLTGTGRVYEQYF. The rearrangement uses TRBV18 and TRBJ2-7; the match to TRBD1 covers 9 bases. The germline CDR1 and CDR2 sequences are KGHSH and LQKENI. V shed 5 bases and J 4 bases; nucleotides not matched to a gene: 12. The CDR3 spans 16 residues.

This clone was found a few times. The chain recombines TRBV30 with TRBJ2-7; 8 nucleotides match TRBD2. Trimming cost V 2 bases and J 3 bases; bases outside gene matches: 15. The germline V gene has CDR1 GTSNPN and CDR2 SVGIG (reference sequence). This CDR3 comprises 17 residues. For the CDR3, the DNA is TGTGCCTGGAGTTCGCTTTTAAAGCGGGAGCAGCACTACGAGCAGTACTTC. Amino acids: CAWSSLLKREQHYEQYF.

The chain couples TRBV28 to TRBJ1-5; possible D gene TRBD1, 5 bases. Germline V gene lookup returns CDR1 MDHEN and CDR2 SYDVKM. The CDR3 has 11 amino acids. V shed 7 bases and J shed 9 bases, with 10 bases lying between them. The CDR3 loop reads CASKGAGPQHF. The CDR3 DNA reads TGTGCCAGCAAAGGGGCCGGGCCCCAGCATTTT. The full variable domain, completed using reference TRBV28 and TRBJ1-5, is DVKVTQSSRYLVKRTGEKVFLECVQDMDHENMFWYRQDPGLGLRLIYFSYDVKMKEKGDIPEGYSVSREKKERFSLILESASTNQTSMYLCASKGAGPQHFGDGTRLSIL.

This clone showed up just a few times. This chain uses TRBV4-3 with TRBJ2-3, with 8 bases aligning to TRBD1. The CDR3 contains 14 residues. Per the germline V gene, CDR1 is LGHNA and CDR2 is YSLEER. The V gene end was trimmed by 5 bases and the J gene end by 5 bases; junction bases not matched to a gene: 6. CDR3: CASSKRQGKDTQYF. The CDR3 bases are TGCGCCAGCAGCAAACGACAGGGGAAAGATACGCAGTATTTT.

Regarding this clone: The same CDR3 also results from other DNA sequences found in this sample. V gene TRBV6-6 combines with J gene TRBJ1-5; D is perhaps TRBD1 (5 bases). Trimming shortened V by 5 bases and J by 4 bases, and 12 bases separated the two germline ends. The CDR3 totals 14 residues. The germline CDR1 and CDR2 sequences are MNHNY and SVGAGI (reference sequence). The CDR3: CASSPQGSNQPQHF. The DNA of the CDR3 is TGTGCCAGCAGTCCCCAGGGCAGTAATCAGCCCCAGCATTTT.

V is TRBV14 and J is TRBJ1-2; 10 bases align to TRBD1. The CDR3 is 16 amino acids. V was clipped by 0 bases and J by 4 bases; unmatched bases: 5. The germline gives CDR1 SGHDN, CDR2 FVKESK. The CDR3: CASSQDPGQGSYGYTF. In nucleotides, the CDR3 is TGTGCCAGCAGCCAAGATCCGGGACAGGGGAGCTATGGCTACACCTTC.

This chain connects TRBV7-9 to TRBJ1-5; D not certain. Germline V lookup: CDR1 SEHNR, CDR2 FQNEAQ (reference sequence). This CDR3 comprises 14 residues. Trimming cost V 4 bases and J 1 base, with 8 bases left between them. The CDR3 sequence: CASSSDTSNQPQHF. The DNA for the CDR3 is TGTGCCAGCAGCTCAGACACCAGCAATCAGCCCCAGCATTTT.

This clone appeared once. This chain uses TRBV9 with TRBJ2-3, with D perhaps matching TRBD2 (7 bases). CDR3 size: 18 residues. Germline V gene sequence: CDR1 SGDLS, CDR2 YYNGEE. Trimming took 0 bases from V and 0 from J, leaving 17 bases between them. CDR3 amino acids: CASSVGLRGGQSTDTQYF. CDR3 sequence (DNA): TGTGCCAGCAGCGTAGGCCTAAGGGGGGGGCAGAGCACAGATACGCAGTATTTT.

This chain uses TRBV11-2 with TRBJ1-4; 7 positions match TRBD1. Germline V gives CDR1 SGHAT, CDR2 FQNNGV. This CDR3 contains 16 residues. The ends lost 5 bases at V and 5 bases at J; junction bases unmatched: 11. The CDR3 region is CASSARPGQSNEKLFF. CDR3 DNA: TGTGCCAGCAGCGCTAGACCGGGACAGTCAAATGAAAAACTGTTTTTT.

This clone was seen only a few times. This sequence joins TRBV9 and TRBJ2-3, with TRBD1 matching over 7 bases. This CDR3 is built from 15 residues. The germline V gene has CDR1 SGDLS and CDR2 YYNGEE. With 0 bases clipped from V and 2 bases from J, the junction kept 3 bases outside the gene matches. CDR3 region: CASSVAGQITDTQYF. In DNA form, the CDR3 reads TGTGCCAGCAGCGTAGCGGGACAGATCACAGATACGCAGTATTTT.